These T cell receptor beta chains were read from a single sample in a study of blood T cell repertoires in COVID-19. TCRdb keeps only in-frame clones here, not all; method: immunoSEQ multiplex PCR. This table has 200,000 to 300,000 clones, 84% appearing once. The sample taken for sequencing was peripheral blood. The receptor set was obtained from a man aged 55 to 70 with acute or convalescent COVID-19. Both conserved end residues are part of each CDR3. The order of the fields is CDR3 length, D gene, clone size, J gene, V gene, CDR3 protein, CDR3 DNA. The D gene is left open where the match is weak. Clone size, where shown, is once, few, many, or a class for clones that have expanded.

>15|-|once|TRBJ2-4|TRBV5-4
CASSPRPGGKNIQYF
TGTGCCAGCAGCCCAAGACCCGGAGGCAAAAACATTCAGTACTTC
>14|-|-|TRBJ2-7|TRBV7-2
CASSFSRDSYEQYF
TGTGCCAGCAGCTTTAGCCGGGACTCCTACGAGCAGTACTTC
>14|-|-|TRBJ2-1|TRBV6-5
CASKGTYSYNEQFF
TGTGCCAGCAAAGGGACATACTCCTACAATGAGCAGTTCTTC
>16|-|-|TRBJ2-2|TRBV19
CASSPGQFANTGELFF
TGTGCCAGTAGCCCCGGACAGTTCGCGAACACCGGGGAGCTGTTTTTT
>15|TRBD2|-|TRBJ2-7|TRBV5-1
CASSALPGGEGEQYF
TGCGCCAGCAGCGCCCTCCCGGGGGGTGAGGGCGAGCAGTACTTC
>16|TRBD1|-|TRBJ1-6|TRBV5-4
CASSPTPGQGRSPLHF
TGTGCCAGCAGCCCCACCCCGGGACAGGGGAGGTCACCCCTCCACTTT
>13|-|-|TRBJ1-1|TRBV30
CAWIGGMNTEAFF
TGTGCCTGGATTGGGGGCATGAACACTGAAGCTTTCTTT
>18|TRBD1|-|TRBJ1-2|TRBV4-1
CASSQISGTGERYYGYTF
TGCGCCAGCAGCCAGATTTCCGGGACAGGGGAACGCTACTATGGCTACACCTTC
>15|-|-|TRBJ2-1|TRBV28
CASIRLASSYNEQFF
TGTGCCAGCATCCGGTTAGCGTCCTCCTACAATGAGCAGTTCTTC
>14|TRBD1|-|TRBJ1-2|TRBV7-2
CASSPGQDLYGYTF
TGTGCCAGCAGCCCTGGACAGGACCTCTATGGCTACACCTTC
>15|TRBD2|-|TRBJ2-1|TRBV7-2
CASTRTSGTYNEQFF
TGTGCCAGCACCCGGACTAGCGGGACCTACAATGAGCAGTTCTTC
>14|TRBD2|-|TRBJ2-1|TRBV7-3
CASSVGLAGAEQFF
TGTGCCAGCAGCGTGGGACTAGCGGGGGCTGAGCAGTTCTTC
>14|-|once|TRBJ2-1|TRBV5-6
CASSFRTEYNEQFF
TGTGCCAGCAGCTTCCGGACAGAATACAATGAGCAGTTCTTC
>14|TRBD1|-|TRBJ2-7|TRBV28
CASSWTGIVYEQYF
TGTGCCAGCAGTTGGACAGGAATTGTATACGAGCAGTACTTC